This T cell receptor beta chain was identified during a study of radiation and T cells in renal cell carcinoma. Documented time point: blood 4 weeks post-SBRT, at nephrectomy. The treatment denotes: 15 Gy SBRT to primary tumor, nephrectomy 4 weeks later. Nephrectomy followed 15 Gy stereotactic body radiation by 4 weeks. Comments on this clone: Its antigen is not identified.

Some clones are missing from TCRdb's copy, which holds only in-frame ones; the method was immunoSEQ multiplex PCR. The sample holds tens of thousands of clones, 70% to 90% seen once. Points from the study as a whole: No pretreatment tumor biopsies were available for baseline clonotypes.

Deletions cut 6 bases from V and 2 bases from J, with 14 bases between. Germline CDR1 reads MNHEY; CDR2 reads SVGAGI. The CDR3 runs 14 residues. The receptor was isolated from a man in his fifties with renal cell carcinoma. V and J are TRBV6-5 and TRBJ2-7, with D uncertain. The source was blood, collected from a patient whose treatment included radiotherapy and nephrectomy. The CDR3 loop reads CASSPRAPTYEQYF. DNA of the CDR3: TGTGCCAGCAGCCCCCGGGCTCCAACCTACGAGCAGTACTTC.